The 11 T cell receptor beta chains presented below share a single source sample, sequenced in a study of blood T cell repertoires in COVID-19. Data came from immunoSEQ multiplex PCR; TCRdb stores just in-frame clones and leaves some out. The sample consists of under 300,000 clones, around nine tenths of them appearing once. The sample comprised PBMCs or T cells enriched from blood (not recorded which). The receptors come from a woman between 55 and 75 years old in a cohort exposed to, infected with or recovered from COVID-19 (not recorded which).

This clone has only one observation. The genes are TRBV19 and TRBJ2-1; D not resolved. There are 13 residues in the CDR3. Trimming shortened V by 3 bases and J by 5 bases, and 8 bases separated the two germline ends. Per germline, CDR1 LNHDA and CDR2 SQIVND (reference sequence). The CDR3 reads CASSIGVNNEQFF. Here the CDR3 DNA reads TGTGCCAGTAGTATCGGTGTGAACAATGAGCAGTTCTTC.

In its sample, this clone was seen once. The chain recombines TRBV7-9 with TRBJ2-1; D is possibly TRBD2 (6 bases). The V end was cut by 3 bases, the J end by 0 bases, with 9 bases between. The CDR3 extends over 15 amino acids. CDR1 is SEHNR, CDR2 FQNEAQ, per germline (reference sequence). CDR3 coding DNA: TGTGCCAGCAGCTTGCGTAGCGGCTCCTACAATGAGCAGTTCTTC. Encoded protein: CASSLRSGSYNEQFF. Combining the CDR3 with reference TRBV7-9 and TRBJ2-1 gives the whole variable domain DTGVSQNPRHKITKRGQNVTFRCDPISEHNRLYWYRQTLGQGPEFLTYFQNEAQLEKSRLLSDRFSAERPKGSFSTLEIQRTEQGDSAMYLCASSLRSGSYNEQFFGPGTRLTVL.

The chain combines TRBV19 with TRBJ2-1; 13 nucleotides align to TRBD2. Germline V gene data show CDR1 as LNHDA and CDR2 as SQIVND (reference sequence). With V trimmed by 10 bases and J by 3 bases, 9 bases remained unmatched. The CDR3 length is 16 residues. CDR3 DNA sequence: TGTGCCACTAGGAGGGGACTAGCGGGATTCTACAATGAGCAGTTCTTC. The encoded protein is CATRRGLAGFYNEQFF.

This clone is a singleton in its sample. J is TRBJ2-4 and V is TRBV7-9; TRBD1 matches at 8 bases. Germline V CDR1 and CDR2: SEHNR, FQNEAQ (reference sequence). The CDR3 has 16 residues. Trimming cost V 5 bases and J 0 bases; bases outside gene matches: 6. The CDR3 nucleotides are TGTGCCAGCAGCGTACCGGGACAGGAAGCCAAAAACATTCAGTACTTC. It encodes CASSVPGQEAKNIQYF. Full variable domain (rest looked up from reference TRBV7-9 and TRBJ2-4): DTGVSQNPRHKITKRGQNVTFRCDPISEHNRLYWYRQTLGQGPEFLTYFQNEAQLEKSRLLSDRFSAERPKGSFSTLEIQRTEQGDSAMYLCASSVPGQEAKNIQYFGAGTRLSVL.

Only one count was recorded for this clone. The chain combines TRBV19 with TRBJ1-5; no definite D call. V was clipped by 3 bases and J by 0 bases, with 9 bases between them. Germline V gives CDR1 LNHDA, CDR2 SQIVND (reference sequence). The CDR3 length is 15 residues. CDR3 protein: CASSIGGFSNQPQHF. In DNA form, the CDR3 reads TGTGCCAGTAGTATTGGAGGATTTAGCAATCAGCCCCAGCATTTT.

This sequence joins TRBV2 and TRBJ1-6; D may be TRBD1 (6 bases). The V and J ends lost 3 bases and 7 bases respectively, with 13 bases between them. The CDR3 sequence is 15 residues long. Germline loops: CDR1 SNHLY, CDR2 FYNNEI. CDR3 sequence (DNA): TGTGCCAGCAGTGAGTCTACAGGGAGAAATTCACCCCTCCACTTT. Residues: CASSESTGRNSPLHF.

The chain has TRBV28 and TRBJ2-7; 7 bases map to TRBD1. V gave up 5 bases and J gave up 3 bases; unmatched junction bases: 10. Germline V gene lookup returns CDR1 MDHEN and CDR2 SYDVKM. The CDR3 covers 15 residues. The CDR3: CASSVARQGYYEQYF. The DNA of the CDR3 is TGTGCCAGCAGTGTAGCGAGACAGGGCTACTACGAGCAGTACTTC.

The CDR3 nucleotides are TGTGCCAGCAGCCTCGGGAGCTCTGGGGCCAACGTCCTGACTTTC. Its protein is CASSLGSSGANVLTF. The genes are TRBV3-1 (or the pseudogene TRBV3-2) and TRBJ2-6; TRBD2 might be the D (6 bases). V dropped 4 bases and J dropped 0 bases, with 7 bases sitting between them. This CDR3 spans 15 amino acids. Germline CDR1 reads LGHDT; CDR2 reads YNNKEL (reference sequence).

The J gene is TRBJ2-2, the V gene TRBV7-9, with D perhaps matching TRBD1 (5 bases). Germline lookup yields CDR1 SEHNR and CDR2 FQNEAQ (reference sequence). The CDR3 covers 14 residues. Trimming removed 4 bases from V and 2 bases from J, with 8 bases in between. CDR3 in DNA: TGTGCCAGCAGCTACGACAGTAACACCGGGGAGCTGTTTTTT. This gives the protein CASSYDSNTGELFF.

The V call is TRBV15, the J call TRBJ2-6; a weak D match, TRBD1 (5 bases). Germline V gene data show CDR1 as LNHNV and CDR2 as YYDKDF (reference sequence). There are 16 residues in the CDR3. V lost 5 bases to trimming and J lost 0 bases, with 11 bases between them. The CDR3 region has the DNA TGTGCCACCAGCGGTCCTACAGGCTCTGGGGCCAACGTCCTGACTTTC. This codes for CATSGPTGSGANVLTF.

The chain links TRBV4-3 to TRBJ1-1; TRBD1 agrees at 8 bases. Per the germline V gene, CDR1 is LGHNA and CDR2 is YSLEER. The CDR3 spans 16 residues. V lost 1 base and J lost 7; bases outside the gene matches: 11. The CDR3 sequence is CASSQAGGGRLHEAFF. As DNA, the CDR3 is TGCGCCAGCAGCCAAGCAGGGGGCGGCCGCCTTCATGAAGCTTTCTTT.